Listed here is a single T cell receptor beta chain. This record belongs to a study of T cells in Graves' hyperthyroidism and ophthalmopathy. TCR beta CDR3 regions were amplified from RNA. The study used the HTBI primer set for a first-round RT-PCR of the TCR CDR3. Using its own MiXCR run on the multiplex PCR reads, TCRdb lists one record per CDR3 protein. The sample holds about 840,000 distinct CDR3 sequences, 35% to 40% seen once. The V gene's germline CDR1 is SGHVS and CDR2 FNYEAQ. Trimming took 1 base from V and 3 from J, leaving 10 bases between them. The CDR3 spans 14 residues. Sequences were obtained from blood. The chain carries TRBV7-6 and TRBJ2-7; D remains unclear. This clonotype was obtained from a man between 18 and 35 years old with Graves' hyperthyroidism. The CDR3 loop is CASSLEAGDYEQYF. The CDR3 bases are TGTGCCAGCAGCTTAGAGGCAGGAGACTACGAGCAGTACTTC.